This T cell receptor (beta chain) is from a study of OX40 agonist ivuxolimab in advanced cancers. About the study: Enrolled patients in dose escalation had cancers that were hepatocellular carcinoma, melanoma, renal cell or head and neck cancer. Averaging about 60 years in age, with a range of roughly 20 to 90, the cohort was about 83% male. General study results and limits: Among patients with partial responses at 0.1-3.0 mg/kg, clonal expansion was among the lowest. At doses 0.1 to 3.0 mg/kg, CD4+ and CD8+ clones expanded.

As concerns this clone: Its antigen is not identified.

Measured with immunoSEQ multiplex PCR; TCRdb has only the in-frame clones, and not every one. The sample shows 70,000 to 95,000 clones, 85% to 95% of them seen only once. The sequences come from CD4+ or CD8+ T cells sorted from blood, collected in a trial of the OX40 agonist ivuxolimab. The sequence was obtained from an adult with an advanced solid tumor such as melanoma, head and neck, liver or kidney cancer.

CDR3 coding DNA: TGTGCCAGCAGCCCTTTTCTGGACAGGTCAAACAATGAGCAGTTCTTC. It codes for CASSPFLDRSNNEQFF. This sequence joins TRBV7-7 and TRBJ2-1; 7 bases line up with TRBD1. Germline-derived CDR1 and CDR2 are SSHAT and FNYEAQ (reference sequence). CDR3 length: 16 residues. V lost 5 bases and J lost 5; bases outside the gene matches: 12.